A selection of T cell receptor beta chains follows, all from one sample in a study of T cell responses to AZD1222 COVID-19 vaccine. Measured with immunoSEQ multiplex PCR; TCRdb has only the in-frame clones, and not every one. The sample lists roughly 40,000 clones, about 92% occurring once. This specimen consisted of peripheral blood, obtained 28 days after the second AZD1222 dose. The receptors stem from an adult who received the AZD1222 COVID-19 vaccine. The CDR3 runs from the conserved cysteine through the conserved F or W. D genes are given only for firm matches. The listing skips clone size in some rows; elsewhere it reads once, few, many or a size class.

j_call v_call clone_size d_call cdr3_nt cdr3_aa
TRBJ1-1 TRBV30 . . TGTGCCTGGAGTGTACTAAGGGGCGCGACTGAAGCTTTCTTT CAWSVLRGATEAFF
TRBJ1-6 TRBV6-1 . . TGTGCCAGCAGTGAAGGGCAGGGGAAGTCACCCCTCCACTTT CASSEGQGKSPLHF
TRBJ2-1 TRBV5-1 . TRBD2 TGCGCCAGCAGCTTGACGGGACTAGCGGTGACTGAGCAGTTCTTC CASSLTGLAVTEQFF
TRBJ2-3 TRBV7-9 . . TGTGCCGGGAGGGGGTTAGACAAAGATACGCAGTATTTT CAGRGLDKDTQYF
TRBJ1-5 TRBV19 once . TGTGCCAGTAGTATACTCACAGGGTCGCAGCCCCAGCATTTT CASSILTGSQPQHF
TRBJ1-5 TRBV7-9 . . TGTGCCAGCAGCTTATCCAATAGCAATCAGCCCCAGCATTTT CASSLSNSNQPQHF
TRBJ2-1 TRBV5-4 once . TGTGCCAGCAGCTCCGACAGAAGCAATGAGCAGTTCTTC CASSSDRSNEQFF
TRBJ1-5 TRBV11-2 . . TGTGCCAGCAGCTTAGGTGGGCGCAATCAGCCCCAGCATTTT CASSLGGRNQPQHF
TRBJ2-7 TRBV7-2 . TRBD1 TGTGCCAGCAGCTTAAGGACAGGCGAGCAGTACTTC CASSLRTGEQYF
TRBJ1-6 TRBV14 . . TGTGCCAGCAGCCAGGGATATAATTCACCCCTCCACTTT CASSQGYNSPLHF
TRBJ1-5 TRBV19 . . TGTGCCAGTAGTATTACAGGGAATCAGCCCCAGCATTTT CASSITGNQPQHF
TRBJ2-5 TRBV5-1 . TRBD1 TGCGCCAGCAGCTTGGGGGACAGAGGCCAAGAGACCCAGTACTTC CASSLGDRGQETQYF
TRBJ1-1 TRBV6-6 . . TGTGCCAGCGCTGCGGCGAACACTGAAGCTTTCTTT CASAAANTEAFF
TRBJ2-1 TRBV6-6 . . TGTGCCAGCAGTAACAGCGGAAATGAGCAGTTCTTC CASSNSGNEQFF